The 21 T cell receptor beta chains given below trace back to one sample, sequenced in a study of memory CD8 T cells in hepatitis C reinfection. Sample time point: late/post reinfection, 12 to 24 weeks after detection. The sorted cells went straight to TCR sequencing with no prior in vitro expansion. Libraries were prepared by immunoSEQ multiplex PCR; TCRdb keeps only in-frame clonotypes and omits some of them. The table lists just over 45,000 clones, 89% of them singletons, with 0.72% in the top ten. The sequenced sample was naive CD8+ T cells sorted from blood. All receptors come from a man between 18 and 29 years old with hepatitis C virus infection.

The chain recombines TRBV7-9 with TRBJ2-1, with D possibly matching TRBD1 (6 bases). This CDR3 comprises 18 residues. V was shortened by 2 bases and J by 0 bases, with 17 bases between the two germline ends. CDR1 and CDR2 from the germline V gene are SEHNR and FQNEAQ (reference sequence). The CDR3 nucleotides are TGTGCCAGCAGCTTAACCCGACTCGGGACAAACTCCTACAATGAGCAGTTCTTC. Its translation is CASSLTRLGTNSYNEQFF.

V gene TRBV7-9 combines with J gene TRBJ1-5; D perhaps matches TRBD1 (6 bases). The V gene lost 2 bases and the J gene lost 0 bases, with 20 bases spanning the gap. In germline, CDR1 is SEHNR, CDR2 FQNEAQ (reference sequence). The CDR3 is 19 residues long. The CDR3 DNA reads TGTGCCAGCAGCTTATTTTTGGCCGACAGGAACTATAGCAATCAGCCCCAGCATTTT. Protein sequence: CASSLFLADRNYSNQPQHF. Together with reference TRBV7-9 and TRBJ1-5, the CDR3 gives the full variable domain: DTGVSQNPRHKITKRGQNVTFRCDPISEHNRLYWYRQTLGQGPEFLTYFQNEAQLEKSRLLSDRFSAERPKGSFSTLEIQRTEQGDSAMYLCASSLFLADRNYSNQPQHFGDGTRLSIL.

The V call is TRBV5-6, the J call TRBJ2-1; D perhaps matches TRBD2 (6 bases). V lost 2 bases to trimming and J lost 1 base, with 7 bases between them. The germline V gene encodes CDR1 SGHDT and CDR2 YYEEEE. The CDR3 has 14 amino acids. The CDR3 DNA reads TGTGCCAGCAGCTTCGGGACTTCCTACAATGAGCAGTTCTTC. Protein: CASSFGTSYNEQFF. The full variable domain, in which reference TRBV5-6 and TRBJ2-1 provide the parts outside the CDR3, is DAGVTQSPTHLIKTRGQQVTLRCSPKSGHDTVSWYQQALGQGPQFIFQYYEEEERQRGNFPDRFSGHQFPNYSSELNVNALLLGDSALYLCASSFGTSYNEQFFGPGTRLTVL.

The gene calls are TRBV19 and TRBJ1-5; 10 bases are a match to TRBD1. This CDR3 has 15 amino acids. V shed 4 bases and J 5 bases; nucleotides not matched to a gene: 5. From germline, CDR1 is LNHDA and CDR2 SQIVND (reference sequence). The CDR3 loop is CASSTWTGGDQPQHF. The CDR3 bases are TGTGCCAGTAGTACCTGGACAGGGGGAGATCAGCCCCAGCATTTT.

V is TRBV19 and J is TRBJ1-6; 10 nucleotides match TRBD1. CDR3 length: 14 residues. Germline CDR1 LNHDA, CDR2 SQIVND (reference sequence). Losses at the gene ends were 6 bases for V and 9 bases for J; bases not matched to a gene: 5. The CDR3 protein is CASSYGQGGSPLHF. The CDR3, as DNA: TGTGCCAGTAGCTACGGACAGGGGGGTTCACCCCTCCACTTT.

This rearrangement joins TRBV5-1 to TRBJ2-2; 11 nucleotides align to TRBD1. The V and J ends lost 4 bases and 6 bases, in that order; junction bases with no gene match: 8. Per germline, CDR1 SGHRS and CDR2 YFSETQ. CDR3 length: 16 residues. The CDR3 DNA follows: TGCGCCAGCAGCCAACCGGGACAGGGGGTTCCCGGGGAGCTGTTTTTT. This translates into CASSQPGQGVPGELFF.

This sequence joins TRBV19 and TRBJ2-2, with 7 positions matching TRBD2. The CDR3 has 14 residues. CDR1 is LNHDA and CDR2 is SQIVND in the germline V gene (reference sequence). Trimming at V came to 5 bases and at J to 6 bases, leaving 6 bases not matched to a gene. The CDR3 DNA follows: TGTGCCAGTAGTCCCAGGGAGGGCCCCGGGGAGCTGTTTTTT. This sequence encodes CASSPREGPGELFF.

The chain is built from TRBV9 and TRBJ1-1, with TRBD1 matching over 9 bases. The CDR3 spans 16 residues. V lost 2 bases to trimming and J lost 5 bases; unmatched junction nucleotides: 10. CDR1 is SGDLS and CDR2 is YYNGEE in the germline V gene. The CDR3 DNA sequence: TGTGCCAGCAGCGTGAATTTACAGGGGGCTGGGACTGAAGCTTTCTTT. This translates into CASSVNLQGAGTEAFF.

The chain links TRBV4-1 to TRBJ2-3; the D gene is possibly TRBD2 (5 bases). Germline CDR1 reads MGHRA; CDR2 reads YSYEKL. CDR3 length: 14 amino acids. Trimming took 1 base from V and 6 from J, leaving 11 bases between them. CDR3 protein: CASSQGAGDDTQYF. As DNA, the CDR3 is TGCGCCAGCAGCCAAGGGGCGGGTGACGATACGCAGTATTTT.

This clone has more than one count but fewer than ten. The rearrangement uses TRBV5-4 and TRBJ2-7; no clear D. The CDR3 runs to 13 residues. Trimming pared 0 bases from V and 5 bases from J, leaving 9 bases between. CDR1 is SGHNT and CDR2 is YYREEE in the germline V gene (reference sequence). In DNA form, the CDR3 reads TGTGCCAGCAGCTTGGAAAGCCTACACGAGCAGTACTTC. This sequence encodes CASSLESLHEQYF.

CDR3 sequence reads: CASSEVQVRVSSYEQYF. In nucleotides, the CDR3 is TGTGCCAGCAGTGAAGTCCAGGTTCGTGTGAGCTCCTACGAGCAGTACTTC. The rearrangement links TRBV2 to TRBJ2-7; D not certain. There are 17 residues in the CDR3. V was pared by 1 base and J by 0 bases, with 16 bases between. Germline CDR1 reads SNHLY; CDR2 reads FYNNEI.

V is TRBV7-9 and J is TRBJ2-1; D is ambiguous. The CDR3 length is 16 residues. Germline CDR1 SEHNR, CDR2 FQNEAQ (reference sequence). The ends were cut back, 4 bases at V and 0 bases at J, with 13 bases in the middle. This chain's CDR3 is CASSSYDPSSYNEQFF. The CDR3, as DNA: TGTGCCAGCAGCTCCTATGACCCTAGCTCCTACAATGAGCAGTTCTTC.

The chain uses TRBV29-1 and TRBJ2-1, with D perhaps matching TRBD1 (6 bases). V lost 6 bases, J lost 5 bases, and 20 bases lay in between. Germline CDR1 SQVTM, CDR2 ANQGSEA. This CDR3 has 15 amino acids. The DNA for the CDR3 is TGCAGCGTGCACCGGACTGGACAGCACCACAATGAGCAGTTCTTC. Protein sequence: CSVHRTGQHHNEQFF.

The rearrangement links TRBV6-5 to TRBJ2-7, with 9 bases lining up with TRBD1. Germline CDR1 MNHEY, CDR2 SVGAGI. CDR3 size: 15 residues. V lost 5 bases to trimming and J lost 5 bases; unmatched junction nucleotides: 10. For the CDR3, the DNA is TGTGCCAGCAGTCAATACAGGGGGCTCGCGGACGAGCAGTACTTC. It yields the protein CASSQYRGLADEQYF.

The rearrangement joins TRBV5-1 to TRBJ2-7; 11 bases line up with TRBD2. The ends lost 1 base at V and 2 bases at J; junction bases unmatched: 2. Germline assignment: CDR1 SGHRS and CDR2 YFSETQ. The CDR3 has 15 residues. The CDR3 here is CASSLTSGSPYEQYF. CDR3 nucleotides: TGCGCCAGCAGCTTGACTAGCGGGAGTCCCTACGAGCAGTACTTC. Variable domain in full (rest from reference TRBV5-1 and TRBJ2-7): KAGVTQTPRYLIKTRGQQVTLSCSPISGHRSVSWYQQTPGQGLQFLFEYFSETQRNKGNFPGRFSGRQFSNSRSEMNVSTLELGDSALYLCASSLTSGSPYEQYFGPGTRLTVT.

The V gene is TRBV5-1, the J gene TRBJ2-1; 12 bases are a match to TRBD2. CDR3 length equals 15 residues. Per the germline V gene, CDR1 is SGHRS and CDR2 is YFSETQ. Trimming cost V 4 bases and J 6 bases; bases outside gene matches: 5. The CDR3 spells CASSLTSGGLNEQFF. The CDR3 bases are TGCGCCAGCAGCCTGACTAGCGGGGGCCTCAATGAGCAGTTCTTC. Full variable domain (outside the CDR3, taken from reference TRBV5-1 and TRBJ2-1): KAGVTQTPRYLIKTRGQQVTLSCSPISGHRSVSWYQQTPGQGLQFLFEYFSETQRNKGNFPGRFSGRQFSNSRSEMNVSTLELGDSALYLCASSLTSGGLNEQFFGPGTRLTVL.

The chain is built from TRBV4-1 and TRBJ2-1; D perhaps matches TRBD2 (6 bases). CDR1 and CDR2 (germline): MGHRA, YSYEKL. This CDR3 is built from 13 residues. Trimming shortened V by 4 bases and J by 6 bases, and 10 bases separated the two germline ends. The CDR3 sequence: CASSRDFLNEQFF. In DNA, the CDR3 is TGCGCCAGCAGCCGGGACTTCCTCAATGAGCAGTTCTTC.

The chain links TRBV5-6 to TRBJ2-7; 9 bases are a match to TRBD2. There are 14 residues in the CDR3. V trimming: 0 bases; J trimming: 3 bases; junction bases outside the gene matches: 1. Germline CDR1 reads SGHDT; CDR2 reads YYEEEE. CDR3 bases: TGTGCCAGCAGCTTGGGACTAGCGGTCTACGAGCAGTACTTC. This sequence encodes CASSLGLAVYEQYF. The whole variable domain, remainder taken from reference TRBV5-6 and TRBJ2-7, is DAGVTQSPTHLIKTRGQQVTLRCSPKSGHDTVSWYQQALGQGPQFIFQYYEEEERQRGNFPDRFSGHQFPNYSSELNVNALLLGDSALYLCASSLGLAVYEQYFGPGTRLTVT.

The V call is TRBV6-7, the J call TRBJ2-5, with 15 bases fitting TRBD2. TRBV6-7 is treated as an ORF (open reading frame) with a function not yet certain. The CDR3 sequence is 22 residues long. The V and J ends lost 0 bases and 9 bases, in that order; junction bases with no gene match: 23. The CDR3: CASSYSICGTSGGYTVLEAQYF. The CDR3, as DNA: TGTGCCAGCAGTTACTCGATCTGTGGGACTAGCGGGGGGTATACGGTACTGGAGGCCCAGTACTTC.

This sequence joins TRBV6-4 and TRBJ2-7; 9 bases map to TRBD1. J lost 0 bases, V lost 6 bases, and 3 bases had no gene match. The germline V gene has CDR1 MRHNA and CDR2 SNTAGT. The CDR3 has 14 residues. The CDR3 bases are TGTGCCAGCAGCGGGACAGGGAGCTCCTACGAGCAGTACGTC. Translation: CASSGTGSSYEQYV.

The V gene is TRBV28, the J gene TRBJ1-1; 10 bases line up with TRBD1. The CDR3 contains 18 residues. CDR1 and CDR2 (germline): MDHEN, SYDVKM. Germline trimming cut 6 bases from V and 0 bases from J; bases unmatched to any gene: 13. CDR3 nucleotides: TGTGCCAGCAGCCCCAGGACAGGGGGAGCCTTCATGAACACTGAAGCTTTCTTT. It codes for CASSPRTGGAFMNTEAFF.